Included here is one T cell receptor (beta chain) sequence, with context. This CDR3 contains 14 residues. The J segment lost 3 bases and the V segment lost 6 bases, leaving 4 bases of the junction unmatched. Naive CD4+ cells had CD25+ Tregs removed. TCRdb processed the 5' RACE reads anew with MiXCR; each CDR3 protein has one entry. The table shows 55,000 to 75,000 distinct CDR3 sequences, with nearly 30% occurring only once. The receptor's source is a female donor with breast cancer. The chain couples TRBV12-3 or TRBV12-4 to TRBJ1-5, with 8 bases lining up with TRBD1. Sequenced material: tumor-infiltrating naive CD4+ T cells sorted from the breast tumor. Noted subset: naive CD4+ T cells, CD4+CD45RA+CD25-. Here the CDR3 reads CASSWTGPNQPQHF. The CDR3 DNA sequence: TGTGCCAGCAGCTGGACAGGGCCCAATCAGCCCCAGCATTTT.